The clone carrying this TCR beta chain came up a few times. What it binds is unknown. Stated treatment: roughly nine-day PBMC culture with coronavirus spike peptide pools or control peptides (ViraFEST assay). Germline CDR1 DFQATT, CDR2 SNEGSKA (reference sequence). The CDR3 contains 14 residues. The ends lost 2 bases at V and 4 bases at J; junction bases unmatched: 4. An Oncomine TCR Beta short-read assay was used to sequence the DNA from cultured CD4+ T cells. In TCRdb, the PCR reads were re-called with MiXCR into one record per CDR3 protein. Found here are some 9,600 distinct CDR3 sequences, about 60% of them singletons; the top ten hold 20% to 25%. The data derive from a study of vaccination and CD4 T cells after COVID-19. Background on the study: Overlapping spike peptides served as the stimulus for the cells. These peptides came from SARS-CoV-2 and from the common cold coronaviruses HCoV-NL63, HCoV-OC43 and HCoV-229E.

Study observations and caveats: Spike mono-reactivity was found in 304 of 307 vaccine-specific clones from convalescent patients. Only post-vaccination samples contained a median 86.3% of the reactive clones in convalescent patients.

The rearrangement links TRBV20-1 to TRBJ1-2, with 10 positions matching TRBD1. The material sequenced was CD4+ T cells from blood, cultured in vitro. The origin of this receptor is a human donor who had recovered from COVID-19. CDR3 bases: TGCAGTGCTAGAAAAGGACAGGGGGTCTATGGCTACACCTTC. This sequence encodes CSARKGQGVYGYTF.